The subject of this entry is one TCR beta chain. Clones were read by immunoSEQ multiplex PCR, and TCRdb kept only the in-frame ones, dropping some. The data show around 300,000 clones, around nine tenths seen once. Looked up from germline, CDR1 is MDHEN and CDR2 is SYDVKM. The V end was cut by 9 bases, the J end by 3 bases, with 14 bases between. CDR3 length equals 13 residues. This sample is drawn from a study of blood T cell repertoires in COVID-19. Study at large: The United States, Italy and Spain provided the acute and convalescent COVID-19 samples.

This sequence was found in a woman aged 45 to 65 with active or convalescent COVID-19. The sequenced sample was peripheral blood. The chain links TRBV28 to TRBJ1-2, with D maybe TRBD1 (6 bases). For the CDR3, the DNA is TGTGCCAGTACAGAAACAGGGTACTATGGCTACACCTTC. Its protein product is CASTETGYYGYTF.